The text below deals with one T cell receptor (beta chain). At least ten counts were recorded for this clonotype. Its target antigen remains unknown. Per-base quality was not reported, and no clone a single base away is much larger than it. To demonstrate the VDJtools post-analysis software, the study profiled TCR beta repertoires from the peripheral blood of about 13 young patients with multiple sclerosis. The multiple sclerosis patients were children and adolescents ranging in age from 6 to 15 years. The CDR3 runs 16 residues from the cysteine to the phenylalanine. Just CDR3 DNA is preserved here, 48 bases in frame from base 1. V is trimmed back by 2 bases and J by 6 bases, and the junction contains 7 bases that no gene match accounts for. The germline V gene gives CDR1 as ENHRY and CDR2 as SYGVKD. Receptor libraries were prepared by PCR. The reads were generated on an Illumina HiSeq 2500. Unique molecular identifiers were incorporated into TCR beta cDNA libraries to reduce PCR and sequencing biases. Per 1 to 10 million input T cells, roughly 500,000 cDNA molecules were obtained, such that each molecule approximated one T cell. Patient libraries were prepared and sequenced with the same protocol used for the earlier healthy control dataset. Samples belonging to the same batch were prepared together, multiplexed and sequenced on a shared HiSeq lane. For the original study's pipeline: Raw barcoded reads were processed with MIGEC, and single-read molecular identifier groups were discarded before consensus assembly and CDR3 extraction. Clonotype tables were post-analysed with VDJtools, and diversity was normalized by down-sampling all datasets to the smallest sample size. In repertoire overlap clustering, CDR3 amino acid sequences, but not nucleotide sequences, were matched to correct batch-related cross-sample contamination. TCRdb handled the public reads itself, with Q25 trimming in fastp and clone calling in MiXCR, and kept productive beta chains. Entries are consolidated by CDR3 protein sequence, retaining the most common genes and DNA. None of the V and J calls come from the authors' own analysis; TCRdb made them. This sample holds under 200,000 distinct CDR3 sequences; 29% were observed only once. The leading ten clones occupy approximately 3% of the sample.

This record belongs to a study of post-analysis software for immune sequencing data (dated by TCRdb to between 2014 and 2016). With respect to the entire study: The recorded disease courses included relapsing-remitting, secondary progressive and progressive-relapsing multiple sclerosis, and some patients had no subtype annotation. The patient repertoires were set against eleven to twelve previously published healthy control repertoires from donors whose ages ranged from roughly 6 to 27 years. A subset of samples was prepared in parallel using single-end sample barcoding, then pooled and co-amplified after Illumina adapter ligation.

Summary of the overall study and its limitations: The control group was slightly older than the multiple sclerosis patient group. Normalized Chao1 diversity was significantly lower in multiple sclerosis patients than controls, suggesting substantial peripheral T-cell clonal expansion. Direct clustering with F measure showed strong co-clustering of samples prepared in the same batch, prompting a batch-effect correction. Patients showed significantly higher frequencies than controls for a handful of TRBV segments, among them TRBV5-6, TRBV5-1 and TRBV20-1.

The sequenced sample consisted of blood. The receptor comes from a girl aged 2 to 17 with multiple sclerosis. Here the chain combines TRBV10-3 and TRBJ2-1; TRBD2 agrees with 10 junctional bases. Here the CDR3 is given as CAISENLAGVSNEQFF. The nucleotide sequence is TGTGCCATCAGTGAGAACCTAGCGGGGGTCTCCAATGAGCAGTTCTTC.